The rows below give T cell receptor beta chains drawn from one sample of a study of blood T cell repertoires in COVID-19. TCRdb's copy holds only in-frame clones and misses some; the assay was immunoSEQ multiplex PCR. Among about 140,000 clones listed, about 80% were seen once. The sequencing input was peripheral blood. Every receptor here comes from a woman aged 55-69 years with acute or convalescent COVID-19. CDR3s include the opening cysteine and the closing phenylalanine or tryptophan. The D gene is left open where the match is weak. The size of a clone is reported for some rows only, either as once, few or many, or as a class for expanded clones.

v_gene,j_gene,d_gene,abundance,CDR3aa,CDR3nt
TRBV2,TRBJ2-3,TRBD1,.,CARGTGGGTDTQYF,TGTGCCAGAGGGACAGGCGGGGGCACAGATACGCAGTATTTT
TRBV2,TRBJ2-3,.,few,CASSEAPGGTQYF,TGTGCCAGCAGTGAAGCGCCGGGTGGTACGCAGTATTTT
TRBV28,TRBJ2-2,TRBD1,.,CASSPRTGYAGELFF,TGTGCCAGCAGTCCAAGGACAGGGTATGCCGGGGAGCTGTTTTTT
TRBV2,TRBJ2-2,.,.,CASTPNPGELFF,TGTGCCAGCACCCCCAATCCCGGGGAGCTGTTTTTT
TRBV28,TRBJ1-5,TRBD1,.,CASRDQTGSQHF,TGTGCCAGCAGGGACCAGACAGGGTCCCAGCATTTT
TRBV3-1/TRBV3-2,TRBJ1-2,.,.,CASSQLRSNYGYTF,TGTGCCAGCAGCCAACTAAGGAGTAACTATGGCTACACCTTC
TRBV3-1/TRBV3-2,TRBJ1-1,TRBD1,.,CASRRTGTGRTEAFF,TGTGCCAGCAGGCGCACCGGGACAGGGCGGACTGAAGCTTTCTTT
TRBV18,TRBJ1-1,.,.,CASSPSRTEAFF,TGTGCCAGCTCACCGTCCCGCACTGAAGCTTTCTTT
TRBV7-2,TRBJ2-1,.,.,CASRAGSWLNEQFF,TGTGCCAGCAGAGCGGGCAGCTGGCTCAATGAGCAGTTCTTC
TRBV28,TRBJ2-1,TRBD2,.,CASCEGGPNSNEQFF,TGTGCCAGCTGTGAGGGAGGGCCCAACAGCAATGAGCAGTTCTTC
TRBV24-1,TRBJ2-1,TRBD1,.,CATSAPLGQGYNEQFF,TGTGCCACCAGTGCCCCTCTGGGACAGGGCTACAATGAGCAGTTCTTC
TRBV19,TRBJ2-7,.,.,CASSMLRSGAYEQYF,TGTGCCAGTAGTATGTTAAGGTCCGGGGCCTACGAGCAGTACTTC
TRBV27,TRBJ2-1,.,.,CASSPRPLAPNEQFF,TGTGCCAGCAGTCCCCGGCCTCTAGCCCCCAATGAGCAGTTCTTC
TRBV7-2,TRBJ2-7,TRBD1,.,CASTSPDRQTRPEYF,TGTGCCAGCACCTCCCCGGACAGGCAAACACGACCGGAGTACTTC
TRBV28,TRBJ1-2,.,once,CASSPGTARTF,TGTGCCAGCAGCCCCGGGACTGCTAGGACCTTC
TRBV28,TRBJ1-1,TRBD1,once,CASSQGTGYTEAFF,TGTGCCAGCAGCCAAGGGACAGGGTACACTGAAGCTTTCTTT
TRBV7-9,TRBJ2-1,.,.,CASRRGQGNEQFF,TGTGCCAGCAGACGGGGACAAGGCAATGAGCAGTTCTTC
TRBV30,TRBJ1-2,.,.,CAWERVGPRGYTF,TGTGCCTGGGAGCGGGTGGGACCTCGGGGCTACACCTTC
TRBV19,TRBJ2-1,TRBD2,.,CASSLRGTSTASEQFF,TGTGCCAGTAGTTTGAGGGGGACTAGTACGGCCAGTGAGCAGTTCTTC
TRBV19,TRBJ1-4,TRBD1,few,CASRTGANNEKLFF,TGTGCCAGCCGGACAGGGGCGAATAATGAAAAACTGTTTTTT
TRBV29-1,TRBJ2-3,.,.,CSVRDGGSDTQYF,TGCAGCGTCCGGGACGGAGGGAGTGATACGCAGTATTTT
TRBV5-5,TRBJ1-2,.,.,CASTIDLVGYTF,TGTGCCAGCACCATCGACTTGGTGGGCTACACCTTC
TRBV5-6,TRBJ1-4,.,.,CASSLAATNEKLFF,TGTGCCAGCAGCTTGGCGGCAACTAATGAAAAACTGTTTTTT
TRBV7-2,TRBJ2-7,TRBD1,.,CASSRDRGYEQYF,TGTGCCAGCAGCCGGGACAGGGGGTACGAGCAGTACTTC
TRBV3-1/TRBV3-2,TRBJ2-5,TRBD2,.,CASSQVTGAGGYQETQYF,TGTGCCAGCAGCCAAGTGACTGGTGCGGGAGGATACCAAGAGACCCAGTACTTC
TRBV4-3,TRBJ2-2,TRBD1,.,CASSHDRTGTGELFF,TGCGCCAGCAGCCATGACAGGACAGGGACCGGGGAGCTGTTTTTT
TRBV28,TRBJ2-4,TRBD1,.,CASSKPGTGPKNIQYF,TGTGCCAGCAGTAAACCCGGGACAGGGCCCAAAAACATTCAGTACTTC
TRBV7-9,TRBJ1-4,.,.,CASSLPLEKLFF,TGTGCCAGCAGCCTACCCCTAGAAAAACTGTTTTTT
TRBV7-2,TRBJ1-2,.,.,CASSRYGGGAQNYGYTF,TGTGCCAGCAGCCGCTACGGTGGGGGGGCGCAGAACTATGGCTACACCTTC
TRBV5-1,TRBJ2-2,.,.,CASSGARAGRNTGELFF,TGCGCCAGCAGCGGGGCTCGCGCCGGACGGAACACCGGGGAGCTGTTTTTT
TRBV11-3,TRBJ1-2,.,.,CASSHGGGGYTF,TGTGCCAGCAGCCACGGGGGGGGAGGCTACACCTTC
TRBV24-1,TRBJ1-2,TRBD1,many,CATRSNRGSNSDYTF,TGTGCCACCAGATCAAACAGGGGGTCCAACTCCGATTACACCTTC
TRBV24-1,TRBJ2-7,TRBD1,.,CATSDPRQGYEQYF,TGTGCCACCAGTGATCCCAGACAGGGATACGAGCAGTACTTC
TRBV6-6,TRBJ1-2,.,.,CASSGEGKSGGYGYTF,TGTGCCAGCTCAGGGGAAGGTAAAAGTGGCGGCTATGGCTACACCTTC
TRBV5-6,TRBJ1-6,TRBD1,.,CASSSGQGGSPLHF,TGTGCCAGCAGCTCCGGACAGGGTGGCTCACCCCTCCACTTT